The 4 T cell receptor beta chains reported below all come from one sample, sequenced in a study of response to subunit inactivated influenza vaccine. TCRdb reanalysed the RT-PCR reads using MiXCR and keeps one entry per CDR3 protein. The table lists hundreds of thousands of distinct CDR3 sequences, less than 15% of them singletons. The sequencing used PBMCs from blood, collected about 14 days before vaccination. The receptors come from a man aged 45-65 years who received an inactivated influenza vaccine.

The sample holds many counts of this clonotype. The chain employs TRBV2 and TRBJ1-5; maybe TRBD1 (5 bases). Trimming took off 6 bases at V and 1 base at J, with 10 bases between the two ends. This CDR3 has 14 amino acids. Germline lookup yields CDR1 SNHLY and CDR2 FYNNEI. CDR3 in DNA: TGTGCCAGCAGAGTGGGACTAAGCAATCAGCCCCAGCATTTT. Translated: CASRVGLSNQPQHF.

The chain uses TRBV28 and TRBJ2-1, with TRBD2 identical over 14 bases. V gave up 5 bases and J gave up 15 bases; unmatched junction bases: 9. Germline V gives CDR1 MDHEN, CDR2 SYDVKM. This CDR3 has 14 residues. CDR3 loop: CASSLTGLAGDLFF. The CDR3, as DNA: TGTGCCAGCAGTCTCACGGGACTAGCGGGAGATTTGTTCTTC.

This clonotype was observed a few times. V usage is TRBV20-1 and J usage is TRBJ2-7; 7 bases fit TRBD2. CDR3 size: 12 residues. Germline V gene sequence: CDR1 DFQATT, CDR2 SNEGSKA (reference sequence). V was clipped by 1 base and J by 3 bases; unmatched bases: 0. CDR3 DNA sequence: TGCAGTGCTAGAGGGGGGGGCTACGAGCAGTACTTC. Residues: CSARGGGYEQYF.

V usage is TRBV18 and J usage is TRBJ2-5, with D tentatively TRBD1 (5 bases). Germline assignment: CDR1 KGHSH and CDR2 LQKENI. CDR3 length: 14 amino acids. The germline V and J ends were trimmed by 0 bases and 5 bases, with 10 bases remaining between them. The CDR3 bases are TGTGCCAGCTCACCACCGGGCAGGGCGGAGACCCAGTACTTC. Translating it yields CASSPPGRAETQYF.